A selection of T cell receptor beta chains follows, all from one sample in a study of blood T cells in healthy people across ages. TCRdb reanalysed the 5' RACE reads using MiXCR and keeps one entry per CDR3 protein. Of 800,000 or so distinct CDR3 sequences detected, about 47% appear once; the ten largest clones hold 18%. Material: blood. These receptors were obtained from a man older than 75 in good health. Each CDR3 is given with its conserved first and last residue.

j_gene: TRBJ2-5
v_gene: TRBV29-1
CDR3aa: CSVEDLGGGKETQYF

j_gene: TRBJ2-1
v_gene: TRBV5-1
CDR3aa: CASSLGQPPLNEQFF

j_gene: TRBJ1-2
v_gene: TRBV7-8
CDR3aa: CASSLGFGVMEGYTF

j_gene: TRBJ1-6
v_gene: TRBV11-3
CDR3aa: CASSVGPVNSPLHF

j_gene: TRBJ2-1
v_gene: TRBV4-3
CDR3aa: CASSQGDRGGEQFF

j_gene: TRBJ2-5
v_gene: TRBV6-5
CDR3aa: CASSTGTEVTQYF

j_gene: TRBJ2-3
v_gene: TRBV9
CDR3aa: CASSVGLAGPSTDTQYF

j_gene: TRBJ2-3
v_gene: TRBV24-1
CDR3aa: CATSLTDYTDTQYF

j_gene: TRBJ2-6
v_gene: TRBV20-1
CDR3aa: CSARGRRSSGANVLTF

j_gene: TRBJ2-7
v_gene: TRBV5-1
CDR3aa: CASSEDVAYEQYF

j_gene: TRBJ1-2
v_gene: TRBV7-2
CDR3aa: CASSLKGQGTYGYTF

j_gene: TRBJ2-7
v_gene: TRBV27
CDR3aa: CASSPEGTEPSRYF

j_gene: TRBJ2-1
v_gene: TRBV3-1
CDR3aa: CASSHAGGRATYNEQFF

j_gene: TRBJ1-4
v_gene: TRBV30
CDR3aa: CAWSVQGHEKLFF

j_gene: TRBJ2-4
v_gene: TRBV29-1
CDR3aa: CSVETSVGNKQYF

j_gene: TRBJ2-2
v_gene: TRBV11-2
CDR3aa: CASSPDLTGTGELFF

j_gene: TRBJ1-2
v_gene: TRBV6-2/TRBV6-3
CDR3aa: CASSYSGVYYGYTF

j_gene: TRBJ2-1
v_gene: TRBV12-3/TRBV12-4
CDR3aa: CASSGGVAQSYNEQFF

j_gene: TRBJ2-1
v_gene: TRBV28
CDR3aa: CASRTHRGNEQFF

j_gene: TRBJ2-6
v_gene: TRBV24-1
CDR3aa: CATTRTGPHLSGANVLTF

j_gene: TRBJ2-3
v_gene: TRBV20-1
CDR3aa: CSARGLASTDTQYF

j_gene: TRBJ1-1
v_gene: TRBV11-2
CDR3aa: CATLTGATNTEAFF

j_gene: TRBJ2-1
v_gene: TRBV2
CDR3aa: CASIGLAGPEISYNEQFF

j_gene: TRBJ2-1
v_gene: TRBV6-5
CDR3aa: CASSYMGTSGSGTYNEQFF

j_gene: NA
v_gene: TRBV5-1
CDR3aa: CASSFVGGAVDEQYF

j_gene: TRBJ2-1
v_gene: TRBV4-2
CDR3aa: CASSQGNGRSSYNEQFF

j_gene: TRBJ1-6
v_gene: TRBV12-3/TRBV12-4
CDR3aa: CASNPSRDSPLHF

j_gene: TRBJ1-2
v_gene: TRBV6-5
CDR3aa: CASGSGDRLYGYTF

j_gene: TRBJ2-1
v_gene: TRBV9
CDR3aa: CASTNRGSYNEQFF

j_gene: TRBJ2-5
v_gene: TRBV10-3
CDR3aa: CAISDSGPSIQETQYF

j_gene: TRBJ2-2
v_gene: TRBV6-6
CDR3aa: CASSYSILAGNTGELFF

j_gene: TRBJ2-1
v_gene: TRBV6-2/TRBV6-3
CDR3aa: CASSYGGLGEQFF

j_gene: TRBJ1-4
v_gene: TRBV12-3/TRBV12-4
CDR3aa: CASSFEGGTNEKLFF

j_gene: TRBJ2-1
v_gene: TRBV7-2
CDR3aa: CASSLVYGASEQFF

j_gene: TRBJ2-1
v_gene: TRBV5-8
CDR3aa: CASSRGQVRGHEQFF

j_gene: TRBJ1-6
v_gene: TRBV10-3
CDR3aa: CAIRENGGDSPLHF

j_gene: TRBJ2-5
v_gene: TRBV7-2
CDR3aa: CASSLVLGLAVQETQYF

j_gene: TRBJ2-1
v_gene: TRBV20-1
CDR3aa: CSARDQLTSGSYEQFF

j_gene: TRBJ1-2
v_gene: TRBV7-9
CDR3aa: CASSQRGQGYYGYTF

j_gene: TRBJ2-1
v_gene: TRBV28
CDR3aa: CASSSGLAGVEQFF

j_gene: NA
v_gene: TRBV7-6
CDR3aa: CASSLALREGRETQYF

j_gene: TRBJ2-7
v_gene: TRBV9
CDR3aa: CASSKDTGTGVYEQYF

j_gene: TRBJ2-7
v_gene: TRBV7-6
CDR3aa: CASSLVAGGGEQYF

j_gene: TRBJ2-3
v_gene: TRBV27
CDR3aa: CASMGIGGPTDTQYF

j_gene: TRBJ2-1
v_gene: TRBV2
CDR3aa: CASSEVDGEYNEQFF

j_gene: TRBJ2-1
v_gene: TRBV9
CDR3aa: CASSVNSGGDKNNEQFF

j_gene: TRBJ1-5
v_gene: TRBV30
CDR3aa: CAWRNRDGQPQHF

j_gene: TRBJ2-5
v_gene: TRBV5-1
CDR3aa: CASGLDRAAEQYF